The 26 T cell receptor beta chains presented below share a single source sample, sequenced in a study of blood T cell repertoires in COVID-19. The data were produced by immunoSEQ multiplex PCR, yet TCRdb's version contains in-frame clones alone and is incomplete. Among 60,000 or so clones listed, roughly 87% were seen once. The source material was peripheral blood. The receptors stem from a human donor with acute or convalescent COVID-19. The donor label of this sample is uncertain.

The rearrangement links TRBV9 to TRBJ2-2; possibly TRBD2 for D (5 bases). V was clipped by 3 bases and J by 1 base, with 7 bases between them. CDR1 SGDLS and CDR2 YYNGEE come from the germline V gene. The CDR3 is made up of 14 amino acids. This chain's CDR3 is CASSAGRNTGELFF. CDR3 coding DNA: TGTGCCAGCAGCGCGGGGAGGAACACCGGGGAGCTGTTTTTT.

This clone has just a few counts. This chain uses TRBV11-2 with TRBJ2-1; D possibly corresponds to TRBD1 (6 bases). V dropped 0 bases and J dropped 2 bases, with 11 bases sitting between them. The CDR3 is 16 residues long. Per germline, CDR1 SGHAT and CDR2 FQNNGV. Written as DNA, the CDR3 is TGTGCCAGCAGCTTAGACTGGCAGGGGCCCTACAATGAGCAGTTCTTC. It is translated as CASSLDWQGPYNEQFF.

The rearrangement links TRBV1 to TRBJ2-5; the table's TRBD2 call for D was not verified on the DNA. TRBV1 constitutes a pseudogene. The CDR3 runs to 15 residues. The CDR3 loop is CTSSQESSGLETQYF. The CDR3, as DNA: TGCACCAGCAGCCAAGAGTCTAGTGGATTGGAGACCCAGTACTTC.

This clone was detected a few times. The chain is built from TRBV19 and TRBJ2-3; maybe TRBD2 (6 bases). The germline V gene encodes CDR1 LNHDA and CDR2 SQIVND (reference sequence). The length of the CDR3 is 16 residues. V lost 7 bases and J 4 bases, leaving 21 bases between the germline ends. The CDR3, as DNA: TGTGCCAGTACTGATGGAGGGCCCTCCGTGGCAGATACGCAGTATTTT. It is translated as CASTDGGPSVADTQYF.

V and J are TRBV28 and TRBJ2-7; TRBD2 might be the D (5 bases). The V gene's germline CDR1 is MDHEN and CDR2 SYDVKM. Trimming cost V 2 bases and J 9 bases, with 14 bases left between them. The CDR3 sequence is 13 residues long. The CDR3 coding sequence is TGTGCCAGCAGTTTAGGCCCCCCCGGAGGGCAGTACTTC. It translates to CASSLGPPGGQYF.

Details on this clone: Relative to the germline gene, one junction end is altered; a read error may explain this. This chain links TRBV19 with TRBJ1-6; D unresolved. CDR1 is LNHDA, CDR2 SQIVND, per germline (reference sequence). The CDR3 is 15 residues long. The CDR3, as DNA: TGTGCCAGTATTATACGAGGGTCCGTCAATTCACCCCTCCACTTT. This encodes CASIIRGSVNSPLHF.

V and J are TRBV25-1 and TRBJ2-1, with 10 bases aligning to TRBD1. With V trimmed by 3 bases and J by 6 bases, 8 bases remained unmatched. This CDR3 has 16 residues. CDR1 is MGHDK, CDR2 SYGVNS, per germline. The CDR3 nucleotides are TGTGCCAGCAGTGATTTCGGGACAGGGGATCGCAATGAGCAGTTCTTC. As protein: CASSDFGTGDRNEQFF.

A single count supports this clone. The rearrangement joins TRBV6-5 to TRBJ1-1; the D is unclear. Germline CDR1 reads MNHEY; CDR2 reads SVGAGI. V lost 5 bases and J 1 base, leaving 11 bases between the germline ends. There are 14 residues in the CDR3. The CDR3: CASSILRGNTEAFF. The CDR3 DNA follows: TGTGCCAGCAGTATACTACGGGGGAACACTGAAGCTTTCTTT.

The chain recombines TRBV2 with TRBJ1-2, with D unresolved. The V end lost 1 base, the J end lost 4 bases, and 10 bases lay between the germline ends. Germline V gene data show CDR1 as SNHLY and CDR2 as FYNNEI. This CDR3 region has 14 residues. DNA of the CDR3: TGTGCCAGCAGTGAAGAGTGGGCGAGCTATGGCTACACCTTC. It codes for CASSEEWASYGYTF.

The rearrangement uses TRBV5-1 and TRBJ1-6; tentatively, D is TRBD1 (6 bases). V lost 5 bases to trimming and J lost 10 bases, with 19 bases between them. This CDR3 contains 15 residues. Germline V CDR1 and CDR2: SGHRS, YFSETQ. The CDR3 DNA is TGCGCCAGCAGTCCTTCTGAAGGGGGAGGGTCACCCCTCCACTTT. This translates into CASSPSEGGGSPLHF.

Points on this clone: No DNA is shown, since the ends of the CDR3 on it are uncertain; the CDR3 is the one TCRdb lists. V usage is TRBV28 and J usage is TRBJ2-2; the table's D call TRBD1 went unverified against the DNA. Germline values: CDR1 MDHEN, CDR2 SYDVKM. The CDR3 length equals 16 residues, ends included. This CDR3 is CASSSSGQSNTGELFF.

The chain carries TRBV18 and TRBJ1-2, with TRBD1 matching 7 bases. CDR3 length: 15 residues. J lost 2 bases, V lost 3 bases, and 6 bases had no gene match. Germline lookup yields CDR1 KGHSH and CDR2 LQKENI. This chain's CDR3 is CASSPALDRNYGYTF. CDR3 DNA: TGTGCCAGCTCACCGGCTTTGGACAGGAACTATGGCTACACCTTC.

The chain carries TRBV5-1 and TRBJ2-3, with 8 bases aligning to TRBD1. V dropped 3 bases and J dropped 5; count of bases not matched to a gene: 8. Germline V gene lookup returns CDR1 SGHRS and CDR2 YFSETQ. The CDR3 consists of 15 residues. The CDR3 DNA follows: TGCGCCAGCAGCTCGCAGGGGGCGCACCTAGATACGCAGTATTTT. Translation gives CASSSQGAHLDTQYF.

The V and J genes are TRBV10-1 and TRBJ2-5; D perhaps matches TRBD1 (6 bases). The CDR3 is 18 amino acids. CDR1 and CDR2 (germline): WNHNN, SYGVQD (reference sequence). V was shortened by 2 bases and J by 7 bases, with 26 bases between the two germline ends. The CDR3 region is CASSEGSTAGAWVGTQYF. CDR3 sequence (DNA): TGCGCCAGCAGTGAGGGGTCCACGGCAGGGGCCTGGGTGGGGACCCAGTACTTC.

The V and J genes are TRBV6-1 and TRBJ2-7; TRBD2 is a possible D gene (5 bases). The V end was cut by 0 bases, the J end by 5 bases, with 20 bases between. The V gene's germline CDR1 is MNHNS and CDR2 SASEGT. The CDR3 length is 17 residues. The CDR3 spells CASSEAPAVSAGDEQYF. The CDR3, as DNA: TGTGCCAGCAGTGAAGCGCCCGCTGTTAGTGCGGGCGACGAGCAGTACTTC.

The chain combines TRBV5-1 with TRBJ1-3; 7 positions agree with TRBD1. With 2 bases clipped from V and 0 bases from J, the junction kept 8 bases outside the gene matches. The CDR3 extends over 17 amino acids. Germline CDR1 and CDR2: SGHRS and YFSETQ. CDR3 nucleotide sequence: TGCGCCAGCAGCTTAGGGACAGTGCCGTTCTCTGGAAACACCATATATTTT. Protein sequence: CASSLGTVPFSGNTIYF.

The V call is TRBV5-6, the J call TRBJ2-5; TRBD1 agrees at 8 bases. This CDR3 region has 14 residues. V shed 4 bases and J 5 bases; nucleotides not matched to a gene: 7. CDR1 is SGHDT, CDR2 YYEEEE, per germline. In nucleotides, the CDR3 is TGTGCCAGCAGCCGAGGACAGGGAAGGGAGACCCAGTACTTC. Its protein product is CASSRGQGRETQYF.

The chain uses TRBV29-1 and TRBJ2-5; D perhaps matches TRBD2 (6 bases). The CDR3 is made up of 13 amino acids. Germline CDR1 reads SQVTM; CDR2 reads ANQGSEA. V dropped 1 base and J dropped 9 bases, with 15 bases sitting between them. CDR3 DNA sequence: TGCAGCGTTGAAGGAGGTCGTGGAGGGGCCCAGTACTTC. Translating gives CSVEGGRGGAQYF.

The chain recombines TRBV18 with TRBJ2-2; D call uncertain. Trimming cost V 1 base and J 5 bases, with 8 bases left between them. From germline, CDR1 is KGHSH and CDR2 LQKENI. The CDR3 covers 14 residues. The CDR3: CASSPLLRTGELFF. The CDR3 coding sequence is TGTGCCAGCTCACCACTCCTGAGGACCGGGGAGCTGTTTTTT.

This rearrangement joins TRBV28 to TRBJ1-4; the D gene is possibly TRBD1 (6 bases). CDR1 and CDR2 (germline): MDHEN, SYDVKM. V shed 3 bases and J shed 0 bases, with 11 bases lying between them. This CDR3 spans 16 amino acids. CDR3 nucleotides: TGTGCCAGCAGTTTCAGAGGGGGAGCAACTAATGAAAAACTGTTTTTT. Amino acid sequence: CASSFRGGATNEKLFF.

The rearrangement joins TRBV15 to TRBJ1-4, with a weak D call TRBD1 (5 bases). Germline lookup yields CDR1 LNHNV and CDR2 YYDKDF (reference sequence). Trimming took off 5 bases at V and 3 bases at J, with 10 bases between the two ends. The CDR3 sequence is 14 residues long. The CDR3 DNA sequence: TGTGCCACCAGCCGCGGGGGTGCTAATGAAAAACTGTTTTTT. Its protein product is CATSRGGANEKLFF.

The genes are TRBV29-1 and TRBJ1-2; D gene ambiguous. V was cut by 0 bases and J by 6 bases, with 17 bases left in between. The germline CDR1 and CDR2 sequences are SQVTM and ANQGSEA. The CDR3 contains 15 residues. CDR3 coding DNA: TGCAGCGTTGAAGATCGGGGAGGTCCTGGGAATGGCTACACCTTC. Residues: CSVEDRGGPGNGYTF. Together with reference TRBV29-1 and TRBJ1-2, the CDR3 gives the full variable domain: SAVISQKPSRDICQRGTSLTIQCQVDSQVTMMFWYRQQPGQSLTLIATANQGSEATYESGFVIDKFPISRPNLTFSTLTVSNMSPEDSSIYLCSVEDRGGPGNGYTFGSGTRLTVV.

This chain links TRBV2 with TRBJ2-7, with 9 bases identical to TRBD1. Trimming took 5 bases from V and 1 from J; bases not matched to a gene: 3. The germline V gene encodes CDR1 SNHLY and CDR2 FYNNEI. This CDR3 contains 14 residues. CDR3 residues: CASSPGTGSYEQYF. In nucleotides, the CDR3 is TGTGCCAGCAGTCCCGGGACAGGGTCCTACGAGCAGTACTTC.

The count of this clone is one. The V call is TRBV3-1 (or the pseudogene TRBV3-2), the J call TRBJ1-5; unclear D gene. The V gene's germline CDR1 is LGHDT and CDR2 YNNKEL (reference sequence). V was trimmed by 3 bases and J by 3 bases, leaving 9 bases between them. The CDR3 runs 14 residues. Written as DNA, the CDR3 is TGTGCCAGCAGCCACGGAGGGCTCAATCAGCCCCAGCATTTT. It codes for CASSHGGLNQPQHF.

The CDR3: CASSQAGTSGEGAETQYF. CDR3 nucleotides: TGTGCCAGCAGCCAAGCGGGGACTAGCGGGGAGGGGGCAGAGACCCAGTACTTC. V is TRBV3-1 (or the pseudogene TRBV3-2) and J is TRBJ2-5, with 13 bases that match TRBD2. Unmatched junction bases numbered 9, after V lost 1 base and J lost 4 bases. This CDR3 is built from 18 residues. The germline gives CDR1 LGHDT, CDR2 YNNKEL (reference sequence).

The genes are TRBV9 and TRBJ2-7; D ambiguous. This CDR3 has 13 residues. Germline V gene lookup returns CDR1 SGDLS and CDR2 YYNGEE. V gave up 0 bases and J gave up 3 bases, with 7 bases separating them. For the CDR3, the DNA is TGTGCCAGCAGCGTAGCTGTCAGCTACGAGCAGTACTTC. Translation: CASSVAVSYEQYF. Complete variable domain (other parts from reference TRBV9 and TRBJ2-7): DSGVTQTPKHLITATGQRVTLRCSPRSGDLSVYWYQQSLDQGLQFLIQYYNGEERAKGNILERFSAQQFPDLHSELNLSSLELGDSALYFCASSVAVSYEQYFGPGTRLTVT.